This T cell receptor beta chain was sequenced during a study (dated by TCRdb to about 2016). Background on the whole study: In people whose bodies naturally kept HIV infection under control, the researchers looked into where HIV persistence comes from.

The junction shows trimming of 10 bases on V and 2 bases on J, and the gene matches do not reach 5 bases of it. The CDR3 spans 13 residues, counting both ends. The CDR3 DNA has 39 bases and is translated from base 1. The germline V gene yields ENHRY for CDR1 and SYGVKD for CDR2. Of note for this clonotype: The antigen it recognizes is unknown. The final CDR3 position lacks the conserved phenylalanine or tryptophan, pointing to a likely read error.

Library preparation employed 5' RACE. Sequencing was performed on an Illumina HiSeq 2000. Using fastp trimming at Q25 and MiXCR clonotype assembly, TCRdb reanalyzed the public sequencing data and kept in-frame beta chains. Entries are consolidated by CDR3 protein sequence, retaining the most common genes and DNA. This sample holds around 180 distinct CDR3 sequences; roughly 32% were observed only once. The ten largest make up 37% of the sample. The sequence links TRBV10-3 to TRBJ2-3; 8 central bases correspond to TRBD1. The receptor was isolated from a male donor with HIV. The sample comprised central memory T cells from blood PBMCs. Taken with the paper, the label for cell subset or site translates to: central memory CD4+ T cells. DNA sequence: TGTGCCACCTCGACAGGGGTCACAGATACGCAGTATCTT. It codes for CATSTGVTDTQYL.